This is a list of T cell receptor beta chains from one sample in a study of identical twins. MiXCR was run by TCRdb on the 5' RACE reads, yielding one entry per CDR3 protein. The data contain some 460,000 distinct CDR3 sequences, 12% to 15% of them singletons. This sample also appeared in a second study, on yellow fever vaccine responses in identical twins.

Sequenced sample: CD4+ T cells sorted from blood. The receptors were sampled from a woman aged 18-30 years in good health. Each CDR3 is given with its conserved first and last residue. The order of the fields is J gene, V gene, clone size, D gene, CDR3 protein, CDR3 DNA. D genes are given only for firm matches. A row's size may be missing; if present it is once, few, many or a size class.

J: TRBJ1-5; V: TRBV12-3/TRBV12-4; size: many; D: .; CDR3: CASSLKRSWNQPQHF; DNA: TGTGCCAGCAGTTTAAAAAGGAGTTGGAATCAGCCCCAGCATTTT
J: TRBJ2-6; V: TRBV4-2; size: .; D: .; CDR3: CASSQDDQKGSGANVLTF; DNA: TGTGCCAGCAGCCAAGATGATCAAAAGGGGTCTGGGGCCAACGTCCTGACTTTC
J: TRBJ2-2; V: TRBV27; size: .; D: TRBD1; CDR3: CASSSDRINTGELFF; DNA: TGTGCCAGCAGTTCGGACAGGATAAACACCGGGGAGCTGTTTTTT
J: TRBJ2-1; V: TRBV28; size: .; D: TRBD2; CDR3: CASSFGGGSHNEQFF; DNA: TGTGCCAGCAGTTTCGGGGGGGGTAGTCACAATGAGCAGTTCTTC
J: TRBJ2-2; V: TRBV5-1; size: few; D: .; CDR3: CASSLIGGETGELFF; DNA: TGCGCCAGCAGCTTAATCGGGGGAGAAACCGGGGAGCTGTTTTTT
J: TRBJ2-3; V: TRBV6-5; size: .; D: TRBD2; CDR3: CASSLAGGQSQYF; DNA: TGTGCCAGCAGTTTAGCGGGGGGGCAGTCGCAGTATTTT
J: TRBJ2-5; V: TRBV28; size: few; D: TRBD2; CDR3: CASSLERGVIETQYF; DNA: TGTGCCAGCAGTTTAGAGCGGGGGGTAATCGAGACCCAGTACTTC
J: TRBJ2-5; V: TRBV24-1; size: .; D: TRBD1; CDR3: CATSDTDRGQETQYF; DNA: TGTGCCACCAGTGACACGGACAGGGGGCAAGAGACCCAGTACTTC
J: TRBJ1-5; V: TRBV5-6; size: few; D: .; CDR3: CASSLSGFSNQPQHF; DNA: TGTGCCAGCAGCTTGTCGGGTTTCAGCAATCAGCCCCAGCATTTT
J: TRBJ2-7; V: TRBV20-1; size: .; D: TRBD2; CDR3: CSALTSGRILHEQYF; DNA: TGCAGTGCCCTGACTAGCGGGAGGATCCTCCACGAGCAGTACTTC
J: TRBJ2-3; V: TRBV10-3; size: .; D: TRBD2; CDR3: CAIRGTSGTLATDTQYF; DNA: TGTGCCATCAGGGGGACTAGCGGGACACTAGCCACAGATACGCAGTATTTT
J: TRBJ2-7; V: TRBV10-3; size: .; D: .; CDR3: CAISESDRTTYEQYF; DNA: TGTGCCATCAGTGAGTCGGACAGGACTACCTACGAGCAGTACTTC
J: TRBJ2-6; V: TRBV5-1; size: many; D: .; CDR3: CASSLQGAGANVLTF; DNA: TGCGCCAGCAGCTTACAGGGTGCTGGGGCCAACGTCCTGACTTTC
J: TRBJ2-1; V: TRBV14; size: .; D: .; CDR3: CASSQDNPYNEQFF; DNA: TGTGCCAGCAGCCAAGATAACCCCTACAATGAGCAGTTCTTC
J: TRBJ2-1; V: TRBV4-1; size: few; D: .; CDR3: CASSRLGAARNNEQFF; DNA: TGCGCCAGCAGCCGCCTAGGGGCGGCAAGAAACAATGAGCAGTTCTTC
J: TRBJ2-2; V: TRBV6-1; size: few; D: .; CDR3: CATTLARNTGELFF; DNA: TGTGCCACCACCTTAGCGAGAAACACCGGGGAGCTGTTTTTT